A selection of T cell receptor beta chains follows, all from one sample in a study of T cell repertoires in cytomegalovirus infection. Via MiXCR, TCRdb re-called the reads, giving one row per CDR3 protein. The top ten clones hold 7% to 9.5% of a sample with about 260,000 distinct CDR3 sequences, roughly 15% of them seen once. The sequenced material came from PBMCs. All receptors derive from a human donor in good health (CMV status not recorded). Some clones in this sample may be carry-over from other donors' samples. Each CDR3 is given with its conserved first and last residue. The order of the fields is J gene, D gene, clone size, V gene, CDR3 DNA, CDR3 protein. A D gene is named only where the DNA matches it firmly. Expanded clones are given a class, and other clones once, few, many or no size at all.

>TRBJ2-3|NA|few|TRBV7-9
TGTGCCAGCAGCGCCTCGGATACGCAGTATTTT
CASSASDTQYF
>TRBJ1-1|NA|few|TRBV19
TGTGCCAGTAGTATCGGGTCGGCGGGCACTGAAGCTTTCTTT
CASSIGSAGTEAFF
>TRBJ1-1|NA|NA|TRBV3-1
TGTGCCAGCAGCCGGAAGGGGATGGCTGAAGCTTTCTTT
CASSRKGMAEAFF
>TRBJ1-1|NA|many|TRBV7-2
TGTGCCAGCAGCCTCTCAAGGACGATGGGGAACACTGAAGCTTTCTTT
CASSLSRTMGNTEAFF
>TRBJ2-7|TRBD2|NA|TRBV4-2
TGTGCCAGCAGCCAAGATTCGGGGGGAACCTCCTACGAGCAGTACTTC
CASSQDSGGTSYEQYF
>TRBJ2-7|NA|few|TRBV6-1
TGTGCCAGCGAAGAGGGGGGCTCAACCTACGAGCAGTACTTC
CASEEGGSTYEQYF
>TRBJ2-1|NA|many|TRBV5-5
TGTGCCAGCAGCTTGGGGGAGAGGTTAATGTTCTTC
CASSLGERLMFF
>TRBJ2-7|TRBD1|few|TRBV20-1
TGCAGTGCTGAGGGGGACAGGACGACATACGAGCAGTACTTC
CSAEGDRTTYEQYF
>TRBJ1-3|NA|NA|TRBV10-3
TGTGCCATCAGTGAGTCGGAGACGGGGAGAAACACCATATATTTT
CAISESETGRNTIYF
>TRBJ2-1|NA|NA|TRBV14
TGTGCCAGCAGCCAAGATTTTAGACTTCCCCGGGCCTACAATGAGCAGTTCTTC
CASSQDFRLPRAYNEQFF
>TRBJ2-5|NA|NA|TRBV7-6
TGTGCCAGCAGCAAAAAAGAGACCCAGTACTTC
CASSKKETQYF
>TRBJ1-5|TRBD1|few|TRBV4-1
TGCGCCAGCAGCCAAGATAAGGGGGCGGTCTATCAGCCCCAGCATTTT
CASSQDKGAVYQPQHF
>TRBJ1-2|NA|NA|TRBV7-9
TGTGCCAGCAGACCCGGGCAGGATTTCTATGGCTACACCTTC
CASRPGQDFYGYTF
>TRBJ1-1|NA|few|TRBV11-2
TGTGCCAGCAGTCCGAGGGTGACAGCTTACACTGAAGCTTTCTTT
CASSPRVTAYTEAFF
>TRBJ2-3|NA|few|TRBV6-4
TGTGCCAGCAGTGATGGGTCTGACACAGATACGCAGTATTTT
CASSDGSDTDTQYF
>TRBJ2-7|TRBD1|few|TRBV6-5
TGTGCCAGCAGGTGGGGACAGGCTTCGAACGAGCAGTACTTC
CASRWGQASNEQYF
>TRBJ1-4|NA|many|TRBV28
TGTGCCAGCAGTTTATCGGGTGAAAAACTGTTTTTT
CASSLSGEKLFF
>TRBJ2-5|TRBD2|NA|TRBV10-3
TGTGCCATCAGTGATTTGGGGGGGGAGCAAGAGACCCAGTACTTC
CAISDLGGEQETQYF
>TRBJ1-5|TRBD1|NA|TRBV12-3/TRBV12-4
TGTGCCAGCAGTTTAAACAGGGGGGATAGAGCCCAGCATTTT
CASSLNRGDRAQHF
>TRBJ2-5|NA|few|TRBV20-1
TGCAGTGCTAGAGGAGGGGGAAACTTAGAGACCCAGTACTTC
CSARGGGNLETQYF
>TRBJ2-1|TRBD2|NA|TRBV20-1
TGCAGTGCTTTAGCGGGGGCGGGGGCCGATGAGCAGTTCTTC
CSALAGAGADEQFF
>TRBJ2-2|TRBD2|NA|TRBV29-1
TGCACCGGACTAGCGAGGAACACCGGGGAGCTGTTTTTT
CTGLARNTGELFF
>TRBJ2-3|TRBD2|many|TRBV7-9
TGTGCCGAGGACGCAGTGGGAGGGACGACGCAGTATTTT
CAEDAVGGTTQYF
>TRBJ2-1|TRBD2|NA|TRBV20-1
TGCAGTGCTAGGCTGACTAGCGGCTACAATGAGCAGTTCTTC
CSARLTSGYNEQFF
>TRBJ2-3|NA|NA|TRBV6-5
TGTGCCAGCAGGAGGGACATTCGTCGTAACACAGATACGCAGTATTTT
CASRRDIRRNTDTQYF
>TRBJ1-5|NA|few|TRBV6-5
TGTGCCAGCTCAAGCGGGTCGGGCAATCAGCCCCAGCATTTT
CASSSGSGNQPQHF
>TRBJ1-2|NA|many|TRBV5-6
TGTGCCAGCAGCTTGGAGTTCGATACACAAGGACTTAACTATGGCTACACCTTC
CASSLEFDTQGLNYGYTF
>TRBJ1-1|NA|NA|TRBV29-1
TGCAGCGCCCTCAACCCTGAAGCTTTCTTT
CSALNPEAFF
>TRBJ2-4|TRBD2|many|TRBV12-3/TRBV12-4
TGTGCCAGCAGTTTAATCAGCGGGGGGACCAGAGCCAAAAACATTCAGTACTTC
CASSLISGGTRAKNIQYF
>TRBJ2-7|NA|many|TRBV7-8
TGTGCCAGCGGATTTGGACAGATTTACGAGCAGTACTTC
CASGFGQIYEQYF
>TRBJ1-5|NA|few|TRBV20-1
TGCAGTGCTAGAGATGGCGGGGATTATCAGCCCCAGCATTTT
CSARDGGDYQPQHF
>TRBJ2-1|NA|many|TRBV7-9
TGTGCCAGCAGCTTATCCGAAGGAGCGGACAATGAGCAGTTCTTC
CASSLSEGADNEQFF
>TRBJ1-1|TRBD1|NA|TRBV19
TGTGCCAGTAGTAGCCAGGGACAGGGGGAAGCTTTCTTT
CASSSQGQGEAFF